Following are 25 T cell receptor beta chains from one sample sequenced in a study of CD8 T cells in ankylosing spondylitis. Regarding the study as a whole: Among TCR beta sequences, a motif of eight highly homologous variants appeared characteristic of ankylosing spondylitis blood.

No antigen has been identified for these receptors. TCRdb re-derived calls from the 5' RACE reads in MiXCR, one entry per CDR3 protein. The sample has around 770,000 distinct CDR3 sequences; about an eighth are singletons. Sequencing was done on a sample of blood, either unsorted or a sorted T cell fraction (not recorded which). All receptors derive from a male donor with ankylosing spondylitis.

This clonotype was observed a handful of times. The chain carries TRBV6-2 or TRBV6-3 and TRBJ2-1, with D possibly being TRBD1 (6 bases). The V gene's germline CDR1 is MNHEY and CDR2 SVGEGT. Trimming pared 6 bases from V and 6 bases from J, leaving 15 bases between. This CDR3 is 14 amino acids long. For the CDR3, the DNA is TGTGCCAGCAGCGACAGGACCCTTGGCAATGAGCAGTTCTTC. Translation gives CASSDRTLGNEQFF.

The V and J genes are TRBV20-1 and TRBJ2-1; the D is unclear. Trimming left V 6 bases short and J 5 bases short, with 11 bases between. The CDR3 contains 12 residues. Germline V lookup: CDR1 DFQATT, CDR2 SNEGSKA (reference sequence). CDR3 DNA: TGCAGTGCCAGTAGGGTGAACAATGAGCAGTTCTTC. Its protein is CSASRVNNEQFF.

This clonotype was picked up many times. The J gene is TRBJ1-6, the V gene TRBV12-3 or TRBV12-4, with 9 nucleotides matching TRBD1. The CDR3 contains 14 residues. Trimming cost V 6 bases and J 7 bases; bases outside gene matches: 4. The CDR3 region is CASSQTGGNSPLHF. The CDR3 DNA reads as TGTGCCAGCAGCCAGACAGGGGGGAATTCACCCCTCCACTTT.

The chain joins TRBV12-3 or TRBV12-4 to TRBJ2-2, with D possibly matching TRBD2 (5 bases). This CDR3 comprises 14 residues. Trimming took 7 bases from V and 4 from J, leaving 13 bases between them. CDR3 region: CASNRFEGTGELFF. CDR3 DNA sequence: TGTGCCAGCAACCGGTTTGAGGGCACCGGGGAGCTGTTTTTT.

The chain recombines TRBV20-1 with TRBJ2-2; either TRBD1 or TRBD2 may fit D (5 bases each). The V end lost 6 bases, the J end lost 3 bases, and 14 bases lay between the germline ends. This CDR3 has 14 residues. Germline V gene data show CDR1 as DFQATT and CDR2 as SNEGSKA (reference sequence). Here the CDR3 DNA reads TGCAGTGCCCCTCGGGACCCCGACACCGGGGAGCTGTTTTTT. As protein: CSAPRDPDTGELFF.

The CDR3 coding sequence is TGTGCCACCAGCAGAGATAGGGCAGTTAACACCGGGGAGCTGTTTTTT. It codes for CATSRDRAVNTGELFF. The chain links TRBV15 to TRBJ2-2; D not certain. Trimming removed 0 bases at V and 2 bases at J, with 10 bases between. The CDR3 runs to 16 residues. Germline CDR1 LNHNV, CDR2 YYDKDF (reference sequence).

The chain has TRBV29-1 and TRBJ1-1; 7 bases map to TRBD1. The CDR3 consists of 11 residues. The germline V gene has CDR1 SQVTM and CDR2 ANQGSEA. V dropped 8 bases and J dropped 7; count of bases not matched to a gene: 7. DNA for the CDR3: TGCAGCACGACAGGGTCTCGTGAAGCTTTCTTT. This encodes CSTTGSREAFF.

This clonotype was counted ten times or more. The V gene is TRBV7-2, the J gene TRBJ2-3; 7 bases line up with TRBD1. The CDR3 covers 15 residues. V trimming: 1 base; J trimming: 4 bases; junction bases outside the gene matches: 5. The germline gives CDR1 SGHTA, CDR2 FQGNSA. CDR3 in DNA: TGTGCCAGCAGCTTAGACAGGCAGGGGGCAGATACGCAGTATTTT. Translated, it gives CASSLDRQGADTQYF.

This clonotype showed up many times. The rearrangement uses TRBV20-1 and TRBJ2-7; the D is unclear. Germline V gene data show CDR1 as DFQATT and CDR2 as SNEGSKA (reference sequence). This CDR3 spans 10 amino acids. V was shortened by 1 base and J by 11 bases, with 9 bases between the two germline ends. CDR3 DNA: TGCAGTGCTAGAGGAACGGTCAAGTACTTC. Protein: CSARGTVKYF.

The V gene is TRBV5-5, the J gene TRBJ1-1; D is uncertain. The germline gives CDR1 SGHKS, CDR2 YYEKEE (reference sequence). CDR3 length equals 15 residues. The V end lost 4 bases, the J end lost 0 bases, and 13 bases lay between the germline ends. The CDR3 sequence: CASSPSARMNTEAFF. The CDR3 DNA is TGTGCCAGCAGCCCTAGTGCCCGGATGAACACTGAAGCTTTCTTT.

The table lists this clonotype with many counts. This chain connects TRBV12-3 or TRBV12-4 to TRBJ2-7; 9 bases are shared with TRBD1. This CDR3 comprises 14 residues. V shed 5 bases and J 3 bases; nucleotides not matched to a gene: 5. CDR3 loop: CASSRGQGHYEQYF. The CDR3 region has the DNA TGTGCCAGCAGTCGGGGACAGGGTCACTACGAGCAGTACTTC.

This clonotype has more than one count but fewer than ten. The gene calls are TRBV6-9 and TRBJ1-1; D might be TRBD1 (6 bases). Trimming cost V 5 bases and J 4 bases, with 17 bases left between them. Germline CDR1 reads MNHGY; CDR2 reads SVAAGI. The CDR3 loop spans 15 amino acids. The CDR3 DNA reads TGTGCCAGCAGTCCACCTACAGGGAGTGGCACTGAAGCTTTCTTT. Amino acids: CASSPPTGSGTEAFF.

This sequence joins TRBV6-5 and TRBJ1-2; TRBD1 might be the D (6 bases). The V end was cut by 2 bases, the J end by 8 bases, with 15 bases between. CDR1 is MNHEY, CDR2 SVGAGI, per germline. The CDR3 runs 14 residues. For the CDR3, the DNA is TGTGCCAGCAGTTACAGGGACACACTGAGGGGCTACACCTTC. Residues: CASSYRDTLRGYTF.

The V call is TRBV20-1, the J call TRBJ2-5, with D perhaps matching TRBD1 (7 bases). Germline V gene lookup returns CDR1 DFQATT and CDR2 SNEGSKA (reference sequence). This CDR3 has 16 amino acids. V was cut by 5 bases and J by 5 bases, with 24 bases left in between. CDR3 residues: CSAPRRKTGRLETQYF. The CDR3 bases are TGCAGTGCTCCGCGCCGTAAGACAGGGAGGTTGGAGACCCAGTACTTC.

The chain recombines TRBV20-1 with TRBJ1-5, with D unclear. Germline assignment: CDR1 DFQATT and CDR2 SNEGSKA (reference sequence). Trimming removed 5 bases from V and 1 base from J, with 9 bases in between. CDR3 length: 13 amino acids. The DNA for the CDR3 is TGCAGTGCTCTCCTTCTGAGCAATCAGCCCCAGCATTTT. This gives the protein CSALLLSNQPQHF.

This clonotype came up many times. This chain connects TRBV29-1 to TRBJ2-5, with D possibly being TRBD1 (5 bases). Trimming left V 7 bases short and J 5 bases short, with 14 bases between. The CDR3 sequence is 12 residues long. The germline CDR1 and CDR2 sequences are SQVTM and ANQGSEA. The CDR3 DNA sequence: TGCAGCGCTTCGACAGTCGGGGAGACCCAGTACTTC. Its protein product is CSASTVGETQYF.

This clonotype has a count of ten or more. The junction departs from germline at one end; a sequencing error may be responsible. The chain links TRBV5-1 to TRBJ2-3; 11 nucleotides line up with TRBD2. Germline CDR1 and CDR2: SGHRS and YFSETQ. The CDR3 is made up of 16 amino acids. The CDR3 loop reads CASSLLAGGSTDTQYF. The CDR3 DNA reads as TGTGCCAGCAGCTTGCTAGCGGGAGGTAGCACAGATACGCAGTATTTT. The whole variable domain, remainder taken from reference TRBV5-1 and TRBJ2-3, is KAGVTQTPRYLIKTRGQQVTLSCSPISGHRSVSWYQQTPGQGLQFLFEYFSETQRNKGNFPGRFSGRQFSNSRSEMNVSTLELGDSALYLCASSLLAGGSTDTQYFGPGTRLTVL.

The chain joins TRBV20-1 to TRBJ2-1; D is perhaps TRBD2 (6 bases). There are 15 residues in the CDR3. Trimming took off 3 bases at V and 0 bases at J, with 12 bases between the two ends. Looked up from germline, CDR1 is DFQATT and CDR2 is SNEGSKA (reference sequence). The chain's CDR3 is CSASGGGPSYNEQFF. CDR3 nucleotides: TGCAGTGCTAGTGGAGGAGGGCCCTCCTACAATGAGCAGTTCTTC.

This rearrangement joins TRBV9 to TRBJ2-7, with 9 positions matching TRBD1. The V gene end was trimmed by 0 bases and the J gene end by 3 bases; junction bases not matched to a gene: 4. The CDR3 totals 15 residues. Germline CDR1 is SGDLS and CDR2 is YYNGEE. The CDR3 reads CASSVAGQGLYEQYF. The CDR3, as DNA: TGTGCCAGCAGCGTAGCGGGACAGGGTCTCTACGAGCAGTACTTC.

The V and J genes are TRBV9 and TRBJ2-5, with no clear D. V shed 0 bases and J shed 1 base, with 13 bases lying between them. The germline V gene has CDR1 SGDLS and CDR2 YYNGEE. The CDR3 contains 16 residues. CDR3 bases: TGTGCCAGCAGCGTAGGTTGGGGTTCCTTCCAAGAGACCCAGTACTTC. Protein product: CASSVGWGSFQETQYF. Filled out from reference TRBV9 and TRBJ2-5, the complete variable domain reads DSGVTQTPKHLITATGQRVTLRCSPRSGDLSVYWYQQSLDQGLQFLIQYYNGEERAKGNILERFSAQQFPDLHSELNLSSLELGDSALYFCASSVGWGSFQETQYFGPGTRLLVL.

This clonotype was seen a few times. This chain joins TRBV7-2 and TRBJ2-1, with a possible D match to TRBD2 (5 bases). Deletions cut 1 base from V and 8 bases from J, with 12 bases between. Germline CDR1 SGHTA, CDR2 FQGNSA. The CDR3 totals 14 residues. This CDR3 is CASSLVNPGYEQFF. The CDR3 region has the DNA TGTGCCAGCAGCTTAGTAAACCCGGGGTATGAGCAGTTCTTC. The variable domain in full, with the rest retrieved from reference TRBV7-2 and TRBJ2-1, is GAGVSQSPSNKVTEKGKDVELRCDPISGHTALYWYRQSLGQGLEFLIYFQGNSAPDKSGLPSDRFSAERTGGSVSTLTIQRTQQEDSAVYLCASSLVNPGYEQFFGPGTRLTVL.

In this sample, this clonotype turned up a few times. The chain joins TRBV2 to TRBJ2-7, with 8 bases matching TRBD2. The junction had 3 bases not matched to a gene; V was cut back by 3 bases and J by 5 bases. Germline V lookup: CDR1 SNHLY, CDR2 FYNNEI. The CDR3 length is 13 residues. The CDR3 reads CASSETSVNEQYF. CDR3 nucleotides: TGTGCCAGCAGTGAGACTAGCGTCAACGAGCAGTACTTC. The complete variable domain, with remaining parts taken from reference TRBV2 and TRBJ2-7, reads EPEVTQTPSHQVTQMGQEVILRCVPISNHLYFYWYRQILGQKVEFLVSFYNNEISEKSEIFDDQFSVERPDGSNFTLKIRSTKLEDSAMYFCASSETSVNEQYFGPGTRLTVT.

This clonotype has just a few counts. The gene calls are TRBV5-1 and TRBJ1-4; maybe TRBD1 (6 bases). Per germline, CDR1 SGHRS and CDR2 YFSETQ. CDR3 length equals 13 residues. Trimming took off 1 base at V and 7 bases at J, with 8 bases between the two ends. The CDR3 here is CASSLRTAEKLFF. For the CDR3, the DNA is TGCGCCAGCAGCTTGAGGACAGCTGAAAAACTGTTTTTT.

This clonotype appeared a few times. The gene calls are TRBV4-2 and TRBJ2-5, with a possible D match to TRBD2 (6 bases). The germline gives CDR1 LGHNA, CDR2 YNFKEQ. There are 16 residues in the CDR3. Deletions cut 8 bases from V and 2 bases from J, with 21 bases between. CDR3 in amino acids: CASSPGRREIQETQYF. In DNA form, the CDR3 reads TGTGCCAGCTCCCCCGGAAGGCGGGAAATTCAAGAGACCCAGTACTTC.

The rearrangement joins TRBV7-2 to TRBJ1-2, with D uncertain. The germline gives CDR1 SGHTA, CDR2 FQGNSA. The V end lost 5 bases, the J end lost 2 bases, and 18 bases lay between the germline ends. The CDR3 sequence is 16 residues long. CDR3 protein: CASSATGGLNNYGYTF. The CDR3 nucleotides are TGTGCCAGCAGCGCCACGGGAGGGTTAAACAACTATGGCTACACCTTC.